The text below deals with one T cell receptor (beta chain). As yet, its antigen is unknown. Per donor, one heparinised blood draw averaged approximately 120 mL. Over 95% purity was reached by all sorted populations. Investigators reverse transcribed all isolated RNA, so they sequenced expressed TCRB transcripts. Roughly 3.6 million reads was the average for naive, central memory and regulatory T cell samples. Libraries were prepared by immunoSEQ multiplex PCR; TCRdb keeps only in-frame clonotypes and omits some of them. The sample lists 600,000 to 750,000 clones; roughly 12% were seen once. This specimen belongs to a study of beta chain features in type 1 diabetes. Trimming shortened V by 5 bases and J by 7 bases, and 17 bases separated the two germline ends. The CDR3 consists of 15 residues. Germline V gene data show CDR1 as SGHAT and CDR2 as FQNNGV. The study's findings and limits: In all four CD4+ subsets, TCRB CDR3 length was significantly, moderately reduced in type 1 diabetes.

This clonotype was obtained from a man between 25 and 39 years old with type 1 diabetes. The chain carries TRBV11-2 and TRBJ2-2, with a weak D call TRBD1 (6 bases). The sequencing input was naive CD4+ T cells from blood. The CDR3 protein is CASSPTRTVYGELFF. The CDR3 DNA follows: TGTGCCAGCAGCCCGACCCGGACAGTGTACGGGGAGCTGTTTTTT.